The 16 T cell receptor beta chains below were found in one sample sequenced in a study of cytomegalovirus exposure and HLA in healthy donors. This table comes from immunoSEQ multiplex PCR, and its TCRdb copy is limited to in-frame clones, with some not included. The repertoire consists of 71,000 or so clones, with approximately 94% occurring once and the leading ten covering approximately 0.93%. The sample was PBMCs. These receptors were taken from a young woman in good health and CMV-seronegative.

The genes are TRBV5-8 and TRBJ1-2, with D unresolved. Germline V gives CDR1 SGHTS, CDR2 YDEGEE. Trimming shortened V by 1 base and J by 2 bases, and 6 bases separated the two germline ends. The CDR3 is 13 amino acids. CDR3 in DNA: TGTGCCAGCAGCTTGCTAGGCAACTATGGCTACACCTTC. As protein: CASSLLGNYGYTF.

V and J are TRBV6-1 and TRBJ1-3; D might be TRBD1 (6 bases). Germline values: CDR1 MNHNS, CDR2 SASEGT. The CDR3 is 14 residues long. V dropped 6 bases and J dropped 0 bases, with 9 bases sitting between them. The CDR3, as DNA: TGTGCCAGCAGGGCAGGGGACTCTGGAAACACCATATATTTT. It encodes CASRAGDSGNTIYF.

The V gene is TRBV27, the J gene TRBJ1-2, with TRBD1 matching 7 bases. CDR1 is MNHEY, CDR2 SMNVEV, per germline (reference sequence). The CDR3 is 16 amino acids. Trimming at V came to 0 bases and at J to 6 bases, leaving 10 bases not matched to a gene. The CDR3 loop is CASSLSMQGGLDGYTF. The CDR3 DNA reads TGTGCCAGCAGTTTATCGATGCAAGGGGGCCTAGATGGCTACACCTTC.

V gene TRBV5-6 combines with J gene TRBJ1-5, with D uncertain. The germline V and J ends were trimmed by 0 bases and 3 bases, with 7 bases remaining between them. The CDR3 covers 14 residues. The germline V gene encodes CDR1 SGHDT and CDR2 YYEEEE. This CDR3 reads CASSLGGVNQPQHF. In nucleotides, the CDR3 is TGTGCCAGCAGCTTGGGCGGAGTCAATCAGCCCCAGCATTTT. Full variable domain (rest looked up from reference TRBV5-6 and TRBJ1-5): DAGVTQSPTHLIKTRGQQVTLRCSPKSGHDTVSWYQQALGQGPQFIFQYYEEEERQRGNFPDRFSGHQFPNYSSELNVNALLLGDSALYLCASSLGGVNQPQHFGDGTRLSIL.

This clone was detected once. Here the CDR3 reads CASSLGPNNQPQHF. Here the CDR3 DNA reads TGTGCCAGCAGCTTAGGTCCTAACAATCAGCCCCAGCATTTT. The chain has TRBV7-2 and TRBJ1-5, with D unclear. V was pared by 1 base and J by 3 bases, with 7 bases between. The germline CDR1 and CDR2 sequences are SGHTA and FQGNSA. The CDR3 has 14 residues.

The DNA of the CDR3 is TGTGCCAGCAGTCTCCGGACAGGCCGTGGGGACGAGCAGTACTTC. It encodes CASSLRTGRGDEQYF. V usage is TRBV28 and J usage is TRBJ2-7; 7 positions agree with TRBD1. CDR3 length: 15 residues. V was clipped by 5 bases and J by 5 bases; unmatched bases: 12. Germline assignment: CDR1 MDHEN and CDR2 SYDVKM.

The J gene is TRBJ2-2, the V gene TRBV5-1; D is unresolved. The CDR3 runs 12 residues. Trimming shortened V by 1 base and J by 7 bases, and 5 bases separated the two germline ends. Germline CDR1 SGHRS, CDR2 YFSETQ. The CDR3 is CASSLLSGELFF. The CDR3 DNA reads as TGCGCCAGCAGCTTGCTTAGCGGGGAGCTGTTTTTT.

The CDR3 DNA is TGCGCCAGCAGCTTTAGCGGGAACACAGATACGCAGTATTTT. Protein sequence: CASSFSGNTDTQYF. This chain joins TRBV5-1 and TRBJ2-3, with TRBD2 matching over 8 bases. The V segment lost 2 bases and the J segment 2 bases; nucleotides outside the gene matches: 1. Germline lookup yields CDR1 SGHRS and CDR2 YFSETQ. CDR3 length: 14 amino acids.

This clone was seen once. The rearrangement links TRBV7-9 to TRBJ2-7; 7 bases map to TRBD1. Germline values: CDR1 SEHNR, CDR2 FQNEAQ (reference sequence). Trimming at V came to 7 bases and at J to 1 base, leaving 4 bases not matched to a gene. This CDR3 region has 13 residues. The CDR3 spells CASTMTGSYEQYF. CDR3 nucleotides: TGTGCCAGCACGATGACAGGGTCCTACGAGCAGTACTTC.

The rearrangement joins TRBV7-9 to TRBJ2-7, with unresolved D. The V gene lost 3 bases and the J gene lost 3 bases, with 6 bases spanning the gap. The germline V gene has CDR1 SEHNR and CDR2 FQNEAQ (reference sequence). This CDR3 has 12 amino acids. This chain's CDR3 is CASSFVGYEQYF. For the CDR3, the DNA is TGTGCCAGCAGCTTCGTCGGCTACGAGCAGTACTTC.

The V gene is TRBV9, the J gene TRBJ2-3; 9 nucleotides agree with TRBD2. The V gene end was trimmed by 0 bases and the J gene end by 2 bases; junction bases not matched to a gene: 10. The CDR3 totals 18 residues. The germline V gene has CDR1 SGDLS and CDR2 YYNGEE. DNA of the CDR3: TGTGCCAGCAGCGTAGCTGAAGGTCTAGCGGGACCCACAGATACGCAGTATTTT. Protein sequence: CASSVAEGLAGPTDTQYF.

This chain joins TRBV28 and TRBJ1-1, with a weak D call TRBD1 (6 bases). This CDR3 has 14 residues. V gave up 7 bases and J gave up 0 bases, with 12 bases separating them. Per germline, CDR1 MDHEN and CDR2 SYDVKM. The CDR3 loop is CASTPDRVNTEAFF. The CDR3 DNA sequence: TGTGCCAGCACTCCGGACAGAGTGAACACTGAAGCTTTCTTT.

This sequence joins TRBV11-2 and TRBJ2-1; D is ambiguous. With 1 base removed from V and 0 bases from J, the gap between germline ends came to 10 bases. The CDR3 is 16 amino acids. CDR1 is SGHAT, CDR2 FQNNGV, per germline. The CDR3 reads CASSLGGASSYNEQFF. The CDR3 DNA sequence: TGTGCCAGCAGCTTAGGCGGAGCCAGCTCCTACAATGAGCAGTTCTTC.

This chain links TRBV6-5 with TRBJ2-2, with 8 positions matching TRBD2. V gave up 0 bases and J gave up 6 bases; unmatched junction bases: 6. This CDR3 has 16 amino acids. Germline V lookup: CDR1 MNHEY, CDR2 SVGAGI. This CDR3 reads CASSYSSGSWAGELFF. In nucleotides, the CDR3 is TGTGCCAGCAGTTACTCGAGCGGGAGCTGGGCCGGGGAGCTGTTTTTT.

The count of this clone is one. The V and J genes are TRBV6-6 and TRBJ2-3; maybe TRBD1 (6 bases). Germline V gives CDR1 MNHNY, CDR2 SVGAGI (reference sequence). The length of the CDR3 is 14 residues. The V end was cut by 5 bases, the J end by 2 bases, with 11 bases between. The CDR3 here is CASSAGQSTDTQYF. In DNA form, the CDR3 reads TGTGCCAGCAGTGCCGGACAGTCCACAGATACGCAGTATTTT.

The genes are TRBV11-2 and TRBJ2-3; TRBD1 is a possible D gene (6 bases). There are 14 residues in the CDR3. CDR1 and CDR2 from the germline V gene are SGHAT and FQNNGV. Trimming shortened V by 5 bases and J by 2 bases, and 11 bases separated the two germline ends. As DNA, the CDR3 is TGTGCCAGCAGCCTCTGGACAGCCACAGATACGCAGTATTTT. Protein product: CASSLWTATDTQYF.